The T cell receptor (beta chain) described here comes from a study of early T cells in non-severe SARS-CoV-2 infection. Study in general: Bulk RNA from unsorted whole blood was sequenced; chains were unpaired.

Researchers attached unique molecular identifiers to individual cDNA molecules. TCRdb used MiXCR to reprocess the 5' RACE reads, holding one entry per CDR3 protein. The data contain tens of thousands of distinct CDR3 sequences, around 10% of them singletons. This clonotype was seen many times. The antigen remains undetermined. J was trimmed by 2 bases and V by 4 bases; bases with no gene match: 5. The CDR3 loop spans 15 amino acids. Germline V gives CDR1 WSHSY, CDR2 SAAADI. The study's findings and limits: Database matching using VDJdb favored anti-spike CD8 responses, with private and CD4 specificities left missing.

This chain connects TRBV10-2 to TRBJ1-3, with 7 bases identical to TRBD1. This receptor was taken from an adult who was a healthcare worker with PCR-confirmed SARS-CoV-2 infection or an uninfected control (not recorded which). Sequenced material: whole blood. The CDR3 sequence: CASSAQTGPGNTIYF. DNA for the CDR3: TGCGCCAGCAGTGCACAGACAGGGCCTGGAAACACCATATATTTT.